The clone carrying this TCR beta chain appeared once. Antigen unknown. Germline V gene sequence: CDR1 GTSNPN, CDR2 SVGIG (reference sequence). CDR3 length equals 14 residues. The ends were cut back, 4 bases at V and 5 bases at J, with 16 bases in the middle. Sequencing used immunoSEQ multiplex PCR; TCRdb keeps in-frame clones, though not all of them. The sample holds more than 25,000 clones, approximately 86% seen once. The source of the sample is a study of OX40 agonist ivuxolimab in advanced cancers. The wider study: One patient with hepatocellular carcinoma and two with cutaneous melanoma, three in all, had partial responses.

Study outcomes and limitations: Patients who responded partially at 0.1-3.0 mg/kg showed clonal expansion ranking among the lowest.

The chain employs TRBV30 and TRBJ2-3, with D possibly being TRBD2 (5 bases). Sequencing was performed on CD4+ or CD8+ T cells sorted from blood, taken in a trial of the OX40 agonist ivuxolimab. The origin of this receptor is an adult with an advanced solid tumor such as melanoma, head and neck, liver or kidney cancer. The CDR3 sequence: CAWTPLAGEDTQYF. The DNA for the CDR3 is TGTGCCTGGACCCCCTTGGCCGGGGAAGATACGCAGTATTTT.